Presented here are 26 T cell receptor beta chains from one specimen sequenced in a study of blood T cell repertoires in COVID-19. Data came from immunoSEQ multiplex PCR; TCRdb stores just in-frame clones and leaves some out. The data contain fewer than 300,000 clones, about 89% of them singletons. Sequencing was performed on PBMCs or T cells enriched from blood (not recorded which). Source of these receptors: a middle-aged man who had recovered from COVID-19.

The genes are TRBV5-1 and TRBJ2-6, with TRBD2 matching over 10 bases. Per germline, CDR1 SGHRS and CDR2 YFSETQ. This CDR3 comprises 16 residues. V shed 3 bases and J 0 bases; nucleotides not matched to a gene: 0. The CDR3 region is CASSWTSGSGANVLTF. The DNA for the CDR3 is TGCGCCAGCAGCTGGACTAGCGGCTCTGGGGCCAACGTCCTGACTTTC.

This clone was found once. This chain joins TRBV19 and TRBJ2-1; 16 nucleotides match TRBD2. The CDR3 is made up of 18 amino acids. V lost 5 bases, J lost 7 bases, and 11 bases stayed unmatched. Germline V gives CDR1 LNHDA, CDR2 SQIVND (reference sequence). CDR3 DNA: TGTGCCAGTAGTCCTTCGGGACTAGCGGGAGGGCCTTTTAATGAGCAGTTCTTC. As protein: CASSPSGLAGGPFNEQFF.

The V gene is TRBV19, the J gene TRBJ2-5; 8 positions match TRBD1. The length of the CDR3 is 15 residues. Germline CDR1 and CDR2: LNHDA and SQIVND (reference sequence). Trimming removed 4 bases from V and 0 bases from J; junction bases left unmatched: 4. CDR3 coding DNA: TGTGCCAGTAGTAGGTGGACAGGGAACCAAGAGACCCAGTACTTC. Protein product: CASSRWTGNQETQYF.

The chain carries TRBV6-5 and TRBJ2-5; TRBD2 matches at 12 bases. Germline assignment: CDR1 MNHEY and CDR2 SVGAGI. This CDR3 has 16 residues. The junction had 4 bases not matched to a gene; V was cut back by 0 bases and J by 5 bases. CDR3 DNA: TGTGCCAGCAGTTACTCGCTAGCGGGGGGGCTGGAGACCCAGTACTTC. Translating it yields CASSYSLAGGLETQYF.

The chain uses TRBV19 and TRBJ2-7, with a tentative D call TRBD1 (6 bases). Germline assignment: CDR1 LNHDA and CDR2 SQIVND (reference sequence). The ends were cut back, 6 bases at V and 2 bases at J, with 11 bases in the middle. This CDR3 is 13 amino acids long. DNA of the CDR3: TGTGCCAGTAGGATGACAGGAACCTACGAGCAGTACTTC. It encodes CASRMTGTYEQYF.

The V and J genes are TRBV18 and TRBJ2-7; D remains unclear. This CDR3 has 15 amino acids. Germline assignment: CDR1 KGHSH and CDR2 LQKENI. Trimming left V 1 base short and J 3 bases short, with 13 bases between. The CDR3 nucleotides are TGTGCCAGCTCACCACTCAAACTATTAAACTACGAGCAGTACTTC. Amino acid sequence: CASSPLKLLNYEQYF.

The V call is TRBV5-1, the J call TRBJ1-2, with 7 bases aligning to TRBD1. CDR1 and CDR2 from the germline V gene are SGHRS and YFSETQ. The CDR3 has 15 residues. V trimming: 4 bases; J trimming: 2 bases; junction bases outside the gene matches: 8. The CDR3 protein is CASSPAGTANYGYTF. The CDR3 nucleotides are TGCGCCAGCAGCCCGGCCGGGACAGCAAACTATGGCTACACCTTC.

The rearrangement uses TRBV13 and TRBJ1-1; 7 nucleotides agree with TRBD1. The CDR3 spans 14 residues. J was trimmed by 2 bases and V by 6 bases; bases with no gene match: 6. Germline assignment: CDR1 PRHDT and CDR2 FYEKMQ (reference sequence). The CDR3 sequence: CASRKQGLNTEAFF. CDR3 coding DNA: TGTGCCAGCAGAAAACAGGGGCTCAACACTGAAGCTTTCTTT.

V gene TRBV6-4 combines with J gene TRBJ2-1, with D perhaps TRBD2 (6 bases). CDR1 and CDR2 (germline): MRHNA, SNTAGT. This CDR3 has 14 residues. The V gene lost 2 bases and the J gene lost 9 bases, with 14 bases spanning the gap. Here the CDR3 DNA reads TGTGCCAGCAGTGACAGACCGGAAGCGGGTGAGCAGTTCTTC. Its protein is CASSDRPEAGEQFF.

V usage is TRBV20-1 and J usage is TRBJ1-2, with unresolved D. This CDR3 contains 11 residues. Germline V CDR1 and CDR2: DFQATT, SNEGSKA (reference sequence). Trimming removed 3 bases at V and 4 bases at J, with 6 bases between. CDR3 sequence reads: CSARASYGYTF. CDR3 DNA: TGCAGTGCTAGGGCAAGCTATGGCTACACCTTC.

This rearrangement joins TRBV6-2 or TRBV6-3 to TRBJ2-5, with D maybe TRBD2 (5 bases). This CDR3 has 17 amino acids. In germline, CDR1 is MNHEY, CDR2 SVGEGT. The V end lost 0 bases, the J end lost 4 bases, and 18 bases lay between the germline ends. The CDR3 protein is CASSYSLGSRARETQYF. The CDR3 DNA sequence: TGTGCCAGCAGTTACTCTCTAGGCTCGAGGGCGAGAGAGACCCAGTACTTC.

V is TRBV11-2 and J is TRBJ1-1; 8 bases agree with TRBD1. This CDR3 is 15 amino acids long. V was clipped by 6 bases and J by 4 bases; unmatched bases: 10. Germline V lookup: CDR1 SGHAT, CDR2 FQNNGV. In DNA form, the CDR3 reads TGTGCCAGCAGTTCGCCACAGGGGGTGACCACTGAAGCTTTCTTT. This sequence encodes CASSSPQGVTTEAFF.

The rearrangement links TRBV30 to TRBJ2-3; 12 bases align to TRBD2. V dropped 2 bases and J dropped 4; count of bases not matched to a gene: 4. In germline, CDR1 is GTSNPN, CDR2 SVGIG (reference sequence). The CDR3 runs to 15 residues. Here the CDR3 DNA reads TGTGCCTGGAGTCGACTAGCGGGGGCCTCAGATACGCAGTATTTT. It is translated as CAWSRLAGASDTQYF.

The CDR3 DNA is TGTGCCAGCAGCTCCCTGACTAGCGGGGGCCAGACCAGACAAGAGACCCAGTACTTC. This gives the protein CASSSLTSGGQTRQETQYF. The genes are TRBV7-3 and TRBJ2-5; TRBD2 matches 12 bases. Germline V gene data show CDR1 as SGHTA and CDR2 as FQGTGA. Unmatched junction bases numbered 14, after V lost 4 bases and J lost 2 bases. The CDR3 is 19 residues long.

The genes are TRBV27 and TRBJ1-1, with a possible D match to TRBD1 (6 bases). Germline CDR1 is MNHEY and CDR2 is SMNVEV (reference sequence). Trimming shortened V by 2 bases and J by 5 bases, and 12 bases separated the two germline ends. The CDR3 contains 14 residues. The CDR3 bases are TGTGCCAGCAGTTTAGGGCAGGGGTTTACTGAAGCTTTCTTT. It codes for CASSLGQGFTEAFF.

This clone was counted a single time. The chain recombines TRBV18 with TRBJ2-3; 8 bases fit TRBD1. Trimming removed 8 bases from V and 2 bases from J; junction bases left unmatched: 9. Germline V gene sequence: CDR1 KGHSH, CDR2 LQKENI. The CDR3 spans 15 residues. CDR3 loop: CASGRRDRNTDTQYF. The CDR3 DNA is TGTGCCAGCGGAAGGAGGGACAGGAACACAGATACGCAGTATTTT. Supplemented by reference TRBV18 and TRBJ2-3, the full variable domain reads NAGVMQNPRHLVRRRGQEARLRCSPMKGHSHVYWYRQLPEEGLKFMVYLQKENIIDESGMPKERFSAEFPKEGPSILRIQQVVRGDSAAYFCASGRRDRNTDTQYFGPGTRLTVL.

The chain recombines TRBV24-1 with TRBJ2-7; a possible D gene is TRBD2 (5 bases). The CDR3 has 12 amino acids. Trimming pared 7 bases from V and 6 bases from J, leaving 12 bases between. Germline-derived CDR1 and CDR2 are KGHDR and SFDVKD. CDR3 nucleotide sequence: TGTGCCACCAGGGGCGATGGGAGCGAGCAGTACTTC. Protein sequence: CATRGDGSEQYF.

This chain joins TRBV10-3 and TRBJ2-7; 8 bases line up with TRBD1. Trimming cost V 7 bases and J 0 bases; bases outside gene matches: 8. Germline loops: CDR1 ENHRY, CDR2 SYGVKD. CDR3 length: 15 amino acids. For the CDR3, the DNA is TGTGCCATCAACCAGGGACAGGAAAGCTCCTACGAGCAGTACTTC. Translating gives CAINQGQESSYEQYF.

The chain joins TRBV6-2 or TRBV6-3 to TRBJ1-6; the D gene is possibly TRBD1 (6 bases). CDR1 MNHEY and CDR2 SVGEGT come from the germline V gene. The length of the CDR3 is 14 residues. V was clipped by 6 bases and J by 11 bases, with 17 bases between them. This CDR3 is CASSPDRPRTPLHF. The DNA of the CDR3 is TGTGCCAGCAGCCCGGACAGACCAAGGACACCCCTCCACTTT.

The chain combines TRBV27 with TRBJ2-7, with a tentative D call TRBD2 (6 bases). The CDR3 runs to 15 residues. V was shortened by 4 bases and J by 5 bases, with 18 bases between the two germline ends. The germline V gene has CDR1 MNHEY and CDR2 SMNVEV (reference sequence). The CDR3 loop reads CASSSGTGARDEQYF. The CDR3 DNA reads TGTGCCAGCAGTTCCGGGACTGGGGCCCGTGACGAGCAGTACTTC.

This chain links TRBV4-3 with TRBJ1-4; tentatively, D is TRBD1 (5 bases). Germline values: CDR1 LGHNA, CDR2 YSLEER. V was shortened by 2 bases and J by 5 bases, with 18 bases between the two germline ends. The CDR3 spans 17 residues. CDR3 amino acids: CASSQITEGWKNEKLFF. The CDR3 region has the DNA TGCGCCAGCAGCCAAATTACGGAGGGGTGGAAAAATGAAAAACTGTTTTTT.

The genes are TRBV18 and TRBJ2-2; unclear D gene. This CDR3 has 14 residues. V lost 2 bases, J lost 4 bases, and 8 bases lay in between. In germline, CDR1 is KGHSH, CDR2 LQKENI. The CDR3 reads CASSPSVSTGELFF. CDR3 bases: TGTGCCAGCTCACCATCCGTGTCCACCGGGGAGCTGTTTTTT.

This sequence joins TRBV3-1 (or the pseudogene TRBV3-2) and TRBJ2-1, with a weak D call TRBD1 (5 bases). V gave up 4 bases and J gave up 5 bases, with 21 bases separating them. Per germline, CDR1 LGHDT and CDR2 YNNKEL (reference sequence). CDR3 length: 17 residues. CDR3 amino acids: CASSPPRGLLNDNEQFF. As DNA, the CDR3 is TGTGCCAGCAGCCCCCCAAGGGGCCTGCTTAACGACAATGAGCAGTTCTTC.

This rearrangement joins TRBV11-2 to TRBJ1-1, with no clear D. This CDR3 comprises 13 residues. Germline-derived CDR1 and CDR2 are SGHAT and FQNNGV. Trimming shortened V by 1 base and J by 9 bases, and 12 bases separated the two germline ends. The CDR3 here is CASSLVQNLKAFF. CDR3 in DNA: TGTGCCAGCAGCTTAGTACAGAACCTAAAAGCTTTCTTT.

The gene calls are TRBV5-1 and TRBJ2-5; TRBD1 matches at 9 bases. The CDR3 is 14 residues long. With V trimmed by 4 bases and J by 6 bases, 7 bases remained unmatched. Germline-derived CDR1 and CDR2 are SGHRS and YFSETQ. The CDR3 protein is CASSVGTGIQTQYF. As DNA, the CDR3 is TGCGCCAGCAGCGTAGGGACAGGGATACAGACCCAGTACTTC.

The gene calls are TRBV2 and TRBJ2-5; D might be TRBD2 (6 bases). The V gene's germline CDR1 is SNHLY and CDR2 FYNNEI. Between the trimmed V and J ends, which lost 2 bases and 5 bases, there was a span of 15 bases. CDR3 length equals 15 residues. CDR3 DNA: TGTGCCAGCAGTGAACCGGGGACTCGGGGGGAGACCCAGTACTTC. This encodes CASSEPGTRGETQYF.